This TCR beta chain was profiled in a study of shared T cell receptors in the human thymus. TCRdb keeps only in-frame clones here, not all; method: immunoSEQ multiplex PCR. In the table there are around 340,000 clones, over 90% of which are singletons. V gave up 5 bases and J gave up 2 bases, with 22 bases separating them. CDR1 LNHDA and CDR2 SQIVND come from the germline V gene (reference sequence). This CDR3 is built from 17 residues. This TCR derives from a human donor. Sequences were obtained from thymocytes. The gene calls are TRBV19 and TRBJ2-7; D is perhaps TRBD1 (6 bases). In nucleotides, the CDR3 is TGTGCCAGTAGTCCCTACCGACAGGCCTACTCGCCCTACGAGCAGTACTTC. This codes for CASSPYRQAYSPYEQYF.